This is a list of T cell receptor beta chains from one sample in a study of blood T cells in healthy people across ages. TCRdb processed the 5' RACE reads anew with MiXCR; each CDR3 protein has one entry. The table has 700,000 to 1,000,000 distinct CDR3 sequences, roughly 44% seen once; the top ten hold around 18%. The sample was blood. These receptors originate from a man in his 60s in good health. Each CDR3 is given with its conserved first and last residue. Fields, in order: D gene, V gene, clone size, J gene, CDR3 DNA, CDR3 protein. D genes are given only for firm matches. Rows give clone size only sometimes, using once, few, many, or a class for an expanded clone.

d_call: TRBD1; v_call: TRBV7-6; clone_size: .; j_call: TRBJ2-3; cdr3_nt: TGTGCCAGCAGCCCCACGGGACAGGGTGGTACAGATACGCAGTATTTT; cdr3_aa: CASSPTGQGGTDTQYF
d_call: .; v_call: TRBV25-1; clone_size: .; j_call: TRBJ1-1; cdr3_nt: TGTGCCAGCAGTGAGACTAGGAGTGAAGCTTTCTTT; cdr3_aa: CASSETRSEAFF
d_call: .; v_call: TRBV3-1; clone_size: few; j_call: TRBJ1-2; cdr3_nt: TGTGCCAGCAGCCCCGGAAGGTGGGACTATGGCTACACCTTC; cdr3_aa: CASSPGRWDYGYTF
d_call: .; v_call: TRBV7-2; clone_size: .; j_call: TRBJ2-1; cdr3_nt: TGTGCCAGCAGCTTAGCGCTGGTACATGAGCAGTTCTTC; cdr3_aa: CASSLALVHEQFF
d_call: .; v_call: TRBV12-3/TRBV12-4; clone_size: few; j_call: TRBJ2-7; cdr3_nt: TGTGCCAGCAGTTTAGCGGGTTCGGGACCCCAGTACTTC; cdr3_aa: CASSLAGSGPQYF
d_call: TRBD1; v_call: TRBV28; clone_size: .; j_call: TRBJ2-5; cdr3_nt: TGTGCCAGCGAAAACCAGGGGGCGGCGGATCAAGAGACCCAGTACTTC; cdr3_aa: CASENQGAADQETQYF
d_call: TRBD1; v_call: TRBV7-2; clone_size: few; j_call: TRBJ2-1; cdr3_nt: TGTGCCAGCAGCTCATCGGGACAGTTAAGCTCCTACAATGAGCAGTTCTTC; cdr3_aa: CASSSSGQLSSYNEQFF
d_call: .; v_call: TRBV7-8; clone_size: few; j_call: TRBJ2-7; cdr3_nt: TGTGCCAGCAGCTTTAGACAGACATCCTACGAGCAGTACTTC; cdr3_aa: CASSFRQTSYEQYF
d_call: .; v_call: TRBV20-1; clone_size: few; j_call: TRBJ2-3; cdr3_nt: TGCAGTGCTAACCCCTGGGCGGCTAGCACAGATACGCAGTATTTT; cdr3_aa: CSANPWAASTDTQYF
d_call: TRBD1; v_call: TRBV7-2; clone_size: many; j_call: TRBJ2-7; cdr3_nt: TGTGCCAGCAGCTTTCGGGACAGTTACGAGCAGTACTTC; cdr3_aa: CASSFRDSYEQYF
d_call: .; v_call: TRBV20-1; clone_size: few; j_call: TRBJ2-7; cdr3_nt: TGCAGTGCTAGATCGGGGACTCTCTCCTACGAGCAGTACTTC; cdr3_aa: CSARSGTLSYEQYF
d_call: .; v_call: TRBV30; clone_size: few; j_call: TRBJ2-2; cdr3_nt: TGTGCCTGGAGGGAATACACCGGGGAGCTGTTTTTT; cdr3_aa: CAWREYTGELFF
d_call: .; v_call: TRBV7-9; clone_size: .; j_call: TRBJ2-7; cdr3_nt: TGTGCCAGCAGCTTAGGGCAGTCCTACTCCTACGAGCAGTACTTC; cdr3_aa: CASSLGQSYSYEQYF
d_call: TRBD1; v_call: TRBV29-1; clone_size: .; j_call: TRBJ1-4; cdr3_nt: TGCAGCGTTGATGGGACAGGGGACGAAAAACTGTTTTTT; cdr3_aa: CSVDGTGDEKLFF
d_call: TRBD1; v_call: TRBV5-1; clone_size: .; j_call: TRBJ2-7; cdr3_nt: TGCGCCAGCAGCCCTGGACAGGGACCCTACGGGCAGTACTTC; cdr3_aa: CASSPGQGPYGQYF
d_call: .; v_call: TRBV20-1; clone_size: .; j_call: TRBJ2-5; cdr3_nt: TGCAGTGCTACCTGGATTAGAAAACCGCAGACCCAGTACTTC; cdr3_aa: CSATWIRKPQTQYF
d_call: .; v_call: TRBV20-1; clone_size: .; j_call: TRBJ2-3; cdr3_nt: TGCAGTGCTGGGCCTAGGACTAGCACAGATACGCAGTATTTT; cdr3_aa: CSAGPRTSTDTQYF
d_call: .; v_call: TRBV7-2; clone_size: .; j_call: TRBJ2-7; cdr3_nt: TGTGCCAGCAGCTTAGCACAGCACGTCAATGAGCAGTACTTC; cdr3_aa: CASSLAQHVNEQYF
d_call: .; v_call: TRBV12-3/TRBV12-4; clone_size: .; j_call: TRBJ2-1; cdr3_nt: TGTGCCAGCAGGAAACAGGGAAATGAGCAGTTCTTC; cdr3_aa: CASRKQGNEQFF
d_call: .; v_call: TRBV6-6; clone_size: .; j_call: TRBJ2-7; cdr3_nt: TGTGCCAGCAGGGACCAGACCTACGAGCAGTACTTC; cdr3_aa: CASRDQTYEQYF
d_call: .; v_call: TRBV5-1; clone_size: .; j_call: TRBJ2-3; cdr3_nt: TGCACCAGCAGCCGGGCGGAAGGAGGTAATACGCAGTATTTT; cdr3_aa: CTSSRAEGGNTQYF
d_call: TRBD2; v_call: TRBV2; clone_size: .; j_call: TRBJ2-1; cdr3_nt: TGTGCCAGCAGTGCAAAGGAACTAGCGAGCGATGAGCAGTTCTTC; cdr3_aa: CASSAKELASDEQFF
d_call: .; v_call: TRBV6-4; clone_size: .; j_call: TRBJ2-3; cdr3_nt: TGTGCCAGCAGCCGGGACCACCAAAGCACAGATACGCAGTATTTT; cdr3_aa: CASSRDHQSTDTQYF
d_call: .; v_call: TRBV6-1; clone_size: once; j_call: TRBJ2-4; cdr3_nt: TGTGCCAGCAATTGGCCCCCCGGTAGTTTCGAAAACATTCAGTACTTC; cdr3_aa: CASNWPPGSFENIQYF
d_call: .; v_call: TRBV6-5; clone_size: .; j_call: TRBJ1-5; cdr3_nt: TGTGCCAGCAGTTACTCCGGAGCCCGGAGCGAGCCCCAGCATTTT; cdr3_aa: CASSYSGARSEPQHF
d_call: .; v_call: TRBV11-3; clone_size: few; j_call: TRBJ2-7; cdr3_nt: TGTGCCAGCAGCTTAATCTTGGTCTCCGAGCAGTACTTC; cdr3_aa: CASSLILVSEQYF
d_call: .; v_call: TRBV4-2; clone_size: .; j_call: TRBJ2-1; cdr3_nt: TGTGCCAGCAGCCAAGATTTAGGGACTAGGGGGCCCAATGAGCAGTTCTTC; cdr3_aa: CASSQDLGTRGPNEQFF
d_call: .; v_call: TRBV20-1; clone_size: few; j_call: TRBJ2-5; cdr3_nt: TGCAGTGCTAATGTAGGAATCCAAGAGACCCAGTACTTC; cdr3_aa: CSANVGIQETQYF
d_call: TRBD1; v_call: TRBV7-3; clone_size: .; j_call: TRBJ2-1; cdr3_nt: TGTGCCAGCAGCTTCTCCTTAACAGGGGGCAATGAGCAGTTCTTC; cdr3_aa: CASSFSLTGGNEQFF
d_call: .; v_call: TRBV30; clone_size: .; j_call: TRBJ2-7; cdr3_nt: TGTGCCTGGAGTGTCTCCAGGACCCACGAGCAGTACTTC; cdr3_aa: CAWSVSRTHEQYF
d_call: .; v_call: TRBV7-9; clone_size: many; j_call: TRBJ2-7; cdr3_nt: TGTGCCAGCAGCCCCATTTTCGACGGCGAGCAGTACTTC; cdr3_aa: CASSPIFDGEQYF
d_call: TRBD1; v_call: TRBV7-2; clone_size: few; j_call: TRBJ2-7; cdr3_nt: TGTGCCAGCAGCTTACAGGGGACAGGCGAGCAGTACTTC; cdr3_aa: CASSLQGTGEQYF
d_call: TRBD2; v_call: TRBV2; clone_size: few; j_call: TRBJ2-5; cdr3_nt: TGTGCCAGCAGTGGCGACGGGGGGGCCGTAGAGACCCAGTACTTC; cdr3_aa: CASSGDGGAVETQYF
d_call: .; v_call: TRBV20-1; clone_size: few; j_call: TRBJ1-2; cdr3_nt: TGCAGTGCTATGGATCATCTCTATGGCTACACCTTC; cdr3_aa: CSAMDHLYGYTF
d_call: TRBD2; v_call: TRBV5-1; clone_size: .; j_call: TRBJ2-1; cdr3_nt: TGCGCCAGCAGCCACGGCGGGGGCTCCTACAATGAGCAGTTCTTC; cdr3_aa: CASSHGGGSYNEQFF
d_call: .; v_call: TRBV6-4; clone_size: .; j_call: TRBJ1-1; cdr3_nt: TGTGCCAGCAGAGCCCCCGGAACAGGTGAAGCTTTCTTT; cdr3_aa: CASRAPGTGEAFF
d_call: TRBD2; v_call: TRBV27; clone_size: few; j_call: TRBJ2-5; cdr3_nt: TGTGCCAGCAGTGGGCGGGGGGCCACCAATGAGCAGTACTTC; cdr3_aa: CASSGRGATNEQYF
d_call: .; v_call: TRBV10-3; clone_size: .; j_call: TRBJ2-1; cdr3_nt: TGTGCCATCAGCCAGACCGGTGAGCAGTTCTTC; cdr3_aa: CAISQTGEQFF
d_call: TRBD2; v_call: TRBV4-1; clone_size: .; j_call: TRBJ2-1; cdr3_nt: TGCGCCAGCAGCCCCTTTAGCGGGACCTACAATGAGCAGTTCTTC; cdr3_aa: CASSPFSGTYNEQFF
d_call: TRBD2; v_call: TRBV6-1; clone_size: few; j_call: TRBJ2-1; cdr3_nt: TGTGCCAGCAGTGAAGGGGGATATTGGAGCGGGGGGGCCGGTGAGCAGTTCTTC; cdr3_aa: CASSEGGYWSGGAGEQFF
d_call: .; v_call: TRBV6-5; clone_size: .; j_call: TRBJ1-3; cdr3_nt: TGTGCCAGCAGTTACGAAGGGGGAGGAAACGCCATATATTTT; cdr3_aa: CASSYEGGGNAIYF
d_call: .; v_call: TRBV5-1; clone_size: few; j_call: TRBJ2-5; cdr3_nt: TGCGCCAGCAGCACCAGGGGATCCCAAGAGACCCAGTACTTC; cdr3_aa: CASSTRGSQETQYF
d_call: .; v_call: TRBV30; clone_size: .; j_call: TRBJ2-7; cdr3_nt: TGTGCCTGGAGTAAAAAGGTGGTCCCCTACGAGCAGTACTTC; cdr3_aa: CAWSKKVVPYEQYF
d_call: .; v_call: TRBV5-5; clone_size: .; j_call: TRBJ2-5; cdr3_nt: TGTGCCAGCAGCCTGTCGTGGGGGGGCGAGACCCAGTACTTC; cdr3_aa: CASSLSWGGETQYF
d_call: .; v_call: TRBV20-1; clone_size: .; j_call: TRBJ2-2; cdr3_nt: TGCAGTGCTAGAGGCGGTATGCTAGGCTTCGGGGAGCTGTTTTTT; cdr3_aa: CSARGGMLGFGELFF
d_call: TRBD1; v_call: TRBV7-2; clone_size: .; j_call: TRBJ1-4; cdr3_nt: TGTGCCAGCAGCTTAGAGGGGACAGGGAGAAGAAAACTGTTTTTT; cdr3_aa: CASSLEGTGRRKLFF
d_call: .; v_call: TRBV9; clone_size: .; j_call: TRBJ1-2; cdr3_nt: TGTGCCAGCAGCGGAGGACAGTCGGGCGGCTACACCTTC; cdr3_aa: CASSGGQSGGYTF
d_call: .; v_call: TRBV6-5; clone_size: few; j_call: TRBJ1-2; cdr3_nt: TGTGCCAGCGGTATCTTGGGGGATGTCCAAAAGTACACCTTC; cdr3_aa: CASGILGDVQKYTF
d_call: .; v_call: TRBV7-9; clone_size: .; j_call: TRBJ1-1; cdr3_nt: TGTGCCAGCCAGGGCAGCATCAACACTGAAGCTTTCTTT; cdr3_aa: CASQGSINTEAFF
d_call: TRBD2; v_call: TRBV18; clone_size: few; j_call: TRBJ2-5; cdr3_nt: TGTGCCAGCTCACCAGGACTAGCGGGGGAGAGAGGACAAGAGACCCAGTACTTC; cdr3_aa: CASSPGLAGERGQETQYF
d_call: TRBD2; v_call: TRBV3-1; clone_size: .; j_call: TRBJ2-3; cdr3_nt: TGTGCCAGCAGCCTCACTGCGGGACTAGCGGGAGCAGATACGCAGTATTTT; cdr3_aa: CASSLTAGLAGADTQYF
d_call: .; v_call: TRBV5-5; clone_size: .; j_call: TRBJ2-1; cdr3_nt: TGTGCCAGCAGCTTGTGGGACATCTCCTACAATGAGCAGTTCTTC; cdr3_aa: CASSLWDISYNEQFF
d_call: TRBD1; v_call: TRBV29-1; clone_size: few; j_call: TRBJ2-2; cdr3_nt: TGCAGCGTACCCGGGACAGGGAGTTTCACCGGGGAGCTGTTTTTT; cdr3_aa: CSVPGTGSFTGELFF